The 19 T cell receptor beta chains below come from one sample, sequenced in a study of T cells after yellow fever vaccination. TCRdb re-called the 5' RACE reads through MiXCR, storing one row per CDR3 protein. The sample has hundreds of thousands of distinct CDR3 sequences; around 4% are singletons. The input for sequencing was PBMCs, taken on the day of the yellow fever booster vaccination. The receptors come from a man younger than 30 who received the YFV17D yellow fever vaccine.

This chain links TRBV10-3 with TRBJ1-3; possibly TRBD1 for D (5 bases). The CDR3 is 16 amino acids. Trimming took 3 bases from V and 6 from J, leaving 18 bases between them. Germline CDR1 is ENHRY and CDR2 is SYGVKD. As DNA, the CDR3 is TGTGCCATCAGTGATGGCAGGGCTTATCTCGCAAACACCATATATTTT. It codes for CAISDGRAYLANTIYF.

This rearrangement joins TRBV18 to TRBJ1-6; the D is unclear. The CDR3 loop spans 17 amino acids. The V gene's germline CDR1 is KGHSH and CDR2 LQKENI. The germline V and J ends were trimmed by 2 bases and 10 bases, with 21 bases remaining between them. The CDR3 is CASSPSVRLGEDSPLHF. The CDR3 DNA sequence: TGTGCCAGCTCACCATCAGTCCGGTTGGGTGAGGACTCACCCCTCCACTTT.

This rearrangement joins TRBV4-2 to TRBJ1-1; D is unresolved. Trimming removed 5 bases from V and 4 bases from J, with 14 bases in between. The CDR3 extends over 14 amino acids. Germline-derived CDR1 and CDR2 are LGHNA and YNFKEQ. The CDR3 spells CASSATLRGTEAFF. The CDR3 DNA is TGTGCCAGCAGCGCTACCCTGCGGGGCACTGAAGCTTTCTTT.

V and J are TRBV14 and TRBJ2-3; 10 nucleotides align to TRBD1. V was pared by 2 bases and J by 3 bases, with 5 bases of the junction left unmatched. The germline gives CDR1 SGHDN, CDR2 FVKESK. This CDR3 region has 16 residues. The CDR3 DNA is TGTGCCAGCAGCCAATGGGGACAGGGGAAGACAGATACGCAGTATTTT. This translates into CASSQWGQGKTDTQYF.

This clonotype was detected ten times or more. The V gene is TRBV4-3, the J gene TRBJ2-5, with D perhaps given as TRBD1 or TRBD2 (6 bases each). The CDR3 runs to 17 residues. The V gene lost 0 bases and the J gene lost 2 bases, with 16 bases spanning the gap. Per germline, CDR1 LGHNA and CDR2 YSLEER. In DNA form, the CDR3 reads TGCGCCAGCAGCCAAGATGGATCCCGGGGGCGGCAAGAGACCCAGTACTTC. This translates into CASSQDGSRGRQETQYF.

This clonotype was detected a few times. This chain connects TRBV6-5 to TRBJ1-6, with D unresolved. This CDR3 is 16 amino acids long. CDR1 and CDR2 from the germline V gene are MNHEY and SVGAGI. With 0 bases removed from V and 6 bases from J, the gap between germline ends came to 12 bases. The CDR3 DNA sequence: TGTGCCAGCAGTTACTCGAAGGGCTCCGGTAATTCACCCCTCCACTTT. This codes for CASSYSKGSGNSPLHF.

This clonotype was found a few times. The chain combines TRBV27 with TRBJ1-1; no clear D gene. Between the trimmed V and J ends, which lost 5 bases and 2 bases, there was a span of 9 bases. The CDR3 extends over 13 amino acids. Germline CDR1 reads MNHEY; CDR2 reads SMNVEV (reference sequence). The CDR3 loop reads CASSHGLNTEAFF. Here the CDR3 DNA reads TGTGCCAGCAGTCACGGGCTAAACACTGAAGCTTTCTTT.

This chain connects TRBV9 to TRBJ2-6; D is uncertain. CDR1 and CDR2 (germline): SGDLS, YYNGEE. V lost 2 bases and J 1 base, leaving 10 bases between the germline ends. The length of the CDR3 is 16 residues. CDR3 loop: CASSVQVGSGANVLTF. CDR3 bases: TGTGCCAGCAGCGTCCAGGTTGGTTCTGGGGCCAACGTCCTGACTTTC.

This clonotype showed up just a few times. The V gene is TRBV5-1, the J gene TRBJ1-2; a possible D gene is TRBD1 (6 bases). V was trimmed by 0 bases and J by 8 bases, leaving 8 bases between them. The length of the CDR3 is 12 residues. Germline CDR1 and CDR2: SGHRS and YFSETQ. CDR3 DNA: TGCGCCAGCAGCTTGGACAGGGACGGCTACACCTTC. As protein: CASSLDRDGYTF.

This clonotype was counted many times. The V and J genes are TRBV27 and TRBJ1-5, with D tentatively TRBD1 (5 bases). The germline CDR1 and CDR2 sequences are MNHEY and SMNVEV (reference sequence). Trimming stripped 5 bases from V and 2 bases from J, with 13 bases between. This CDR3 spans 15 amino acids. The CDR3 DNA is TGTGCCAGCAGTCCCAGGGTAGGTGGCAATCAGCCCCAGCATTTT. Protein: CASSPRVGGNQPQHF.

The table lists this clonotype with many counts. The chain combines TRBV28 with TRBJ1-5, with a tentative D call TRBD1 (5 bases). The V end lost 2 bases, the J end lost 4 bases, and 15 bases lay between the germline ends. CDR1 MDHEN and CDR2 SYDVKM come from the germline V gene. The CDR3 spans 16 residues. CDR3 sequence reads: CASSLGQGSANQPQHF. The CDR3 DNA reads TGTGCCAGCAGTTTAGGGCAGGGATCTGCGAATCAGCCCCAGCATTTT.

This clonotype was counted a few times. The chain is built from TRBV7-2 and TRBJ2-4; possible D gene TRBD2, 6 bases. Germline V gives CDR1 SGHTA, CDR2 FQGNSA. The CDR3 consists of 14 residues. V lost 5 bases and J lost 12, with 20 bases in between. DNA of the CDR3: TGTGCCAGCAGCCTCGATCATGGGGGGTCTACTCAGTACTTC. It encodes CASSLDHGGSTQYF.

The chain carries TRBV29-1 and TRBJ2-3; no reliable D call. The CDR3 runs to 14 residues. Germline values: CDR1 SQVTM, CDR2 ANQGSEA. V was shortened by 4 bases and J by 2 bases, with 13 bases between the two germline ends. CDR3 nucleotides: TGCAGCGTTGGGGGTTGGCAGGACACAGATACGCAGTATTTT. This codes for CSVGGWQDTDTQYF.

This clonotype has a count of ten or more. The chain combines TRBV12-5 with TRBJ2-1, with 8 bases identical to TRBD2. Per the germline V gene, CDR1 is LGHNT and CDR2 is FRNRAP. The CDR3 loop spans 15 amino acids. Germline trimming cut 3 bases from V and 0 bases from J; bases unmatched to any gene: 1. The CDR3 protein is CASGFRGGSYNEQFF. In nucleotides, the CDR3 is TGTGCTAGTGGTTTCCGGGGGGGCTCCTACAATGAGCAGTTCTTC.

This clonotype was observed at least ten times. The chain combines TRBV6-1 with TRBJ2-5; 7 nucleotides match TRBD2. The CDR3 is made up of 13 amino acids. Germline values: CDR1 MNHNS, CDR2 SASEGT. Germline trimming cut 4 bases from V and 5 bases from J; bases unmatched to any gene: 4. The DNA of the CDR3 is TGTGCCAGCAGTGGTCCGGGAGGCGAGACCCAGTACTTC. This gives the protein CASSGPGGETQYF.

This clonotype was detected ten times or more. The V call is TRBV5-1, the J call TRBJ1-1; D unresolved. The CDR3 totals 14 residues. With 0 bases removed from V and 0 bases from J, the gap between germline ends came to 6 bases. The germline V gene encodes CDR1 SGHRS and CDR2 YFSETQ. CDR3 region: CASSLDSMNTEAFF. CDR3 sequence (DNA): TGCGCCAGCAGCTTGGACAGTATGAACACTGAAGCTTTCTTT.

In this sample, this clonotype turned up many times. J is TRBJ2-7 and V is TRBV11-1, with D tentatively TRBD2 (5 bases). Germline lookup yields CDR1 SGHAT and CDR2 FQDESV (reference sequence). Trimming pared 5 bases from V and 5 bases from J, leaving 7 bases between. The CDR3 contains 11 residues. Here the CDR3 DNA reads TGTGCCAGCAGCGAGGGTAACGAGCAGTACTTC. Residues: CASSEGNEQYF. Based on the CDR3 plus reference TRBV11-1 and TRBJ2-7, the full variable domain is EAEVAQSPRYKITEKSQAVAFWCDPISGHATLYWYRQILGQGPELLVQFQDESVVDDSQLPKDRFSAERLKGVDSTLKIQPAELGDSAMYLCASSEGNEQYFGPGTRLTVT.

In its sample, this clonotype was seen many times. The chain joins TRBV3-1 to TRBJ2-5; no definite D call. CDR1 and CDR2 from the germline V gene are LGHDT and YNNKEL (reference sequence). V was trimmed by 0 bases and J by 5 bases, leaving 10 bases between them. This CDR3 has 14 amino acids. CDR3 amino acids: CASSQDIMIETQYF. As DNA, the CDR3 is TGTGCCAGCAGCCAAGATATCATGATCGAGACCCAGTACTTC.

This clonotype was picked up a small number of times. The chain combines TRBV5-1 with TRBJ1-6; a possible D gene is TRBD1 (6 bases). Trimming took 5 bases from V and 10 from J, leaving 28 bases between them. This CDR3 has 18 amino acids. Germline V gene lookup returns CDR1 SGHRS and CDR2 YFSETQ. The CDR3 DNA reads TGCGCCAGCAGGCCGGGGGCAACGGCCCCCCTGGTGGTGTCACCCCTCCACTTT. Amino acid sequence: CASRPGATAPLVVSPLHF.